These 3 T cell receptor beta chains originate from one sample sequenced in a study of blood T cell repertoires in COVID-19. Data came from immunoSEQ multiplex PCR; TCRdb stores just in-frame clones and leaves some out. The table has about 74,000 clones, just under 85% seen once. The source material was peripheral blood. The source of these receptors is an older man with acute or convalescent COVID-19.

The chain employs TRBV29-1 and TRBJ1-2; D not certain. CDR3 size: 12 residues. Trimming stripped 6 bases from V and 1 base from J, with 9 bases between. CDR1 is SQVTM and CDR2 is ANQGSEA in the germline V gene. The CDR3 DNA reads TGCAGCGTGACTCAGAGTAACTATGGCTACACCTTC. Encoded protein: CSVTQSNYGYTF. The full variable domain, with the rest looked up from reference TRBV29-1 and TRBJ1-2, is SAVISQKPSRDICQRGTSLTIQCQVDSQVTMMFWYRQQPGQSLTLIATANQGSEATYESGFVIDKFPISRPNLTFSTLTVSNMSPEDSSIYLCSVTQSNYGYTFGSGTRLTVV.

This sequence joins TRBV5-1 and TRBJ1-5; D unresolved. Trimming pared 0 bases from V and 6 bases from J, leaving 13 bases between. Germline-derived CDR1 and CDR2 are SGHRS and YFSETQ. The CDR3 runs 15 residues. CDR3 in amino acids: CASSLAGERSQPQHF. DNA of the CDR3: TGCGCCAGCAGCTTGGCCGGGGAGCGCAGTCAGCCCCAGCATTTT.

The V and J genes are TRBV5-1 and TRBJ2-1; 10 bases agree with TRBD2. The CDR3 contains 16 residues. CDR1 and CDR2 from the germline V gene are SGHRS and YFSETQ. The ends lost 3 bases at V and 7 bases at J; junction bases unmatched: 10. This chain's CDR3 is CASSSQAGGPANEQFF. CDR3 nucleotide sequence: TGCGCCAGCAGCTCCCAAGCGGGAGGGCCTGCGAATGAGCAGTTCTTC.